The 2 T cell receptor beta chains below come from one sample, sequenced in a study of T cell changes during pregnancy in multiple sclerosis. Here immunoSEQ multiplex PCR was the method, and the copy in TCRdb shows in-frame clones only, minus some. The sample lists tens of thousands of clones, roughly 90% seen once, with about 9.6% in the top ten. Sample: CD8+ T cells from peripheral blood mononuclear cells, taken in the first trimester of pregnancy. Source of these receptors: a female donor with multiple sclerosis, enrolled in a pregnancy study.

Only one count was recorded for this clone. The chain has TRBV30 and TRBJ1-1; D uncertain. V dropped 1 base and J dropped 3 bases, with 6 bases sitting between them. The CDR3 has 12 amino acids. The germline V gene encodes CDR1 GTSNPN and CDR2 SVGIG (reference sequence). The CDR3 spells CAWSGGYTEAFF. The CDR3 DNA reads TGTGCCTGGAGTGGAGGTTACACTGAAGCTTTCTTT.

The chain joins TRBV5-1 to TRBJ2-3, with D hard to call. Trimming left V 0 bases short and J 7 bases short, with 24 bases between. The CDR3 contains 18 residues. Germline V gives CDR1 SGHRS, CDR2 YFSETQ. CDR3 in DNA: TGCGCCAGCAGCTTGGTCCACTTTTTTGTCACAAGACAAAATACGCAGTATTTT. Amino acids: CASSLVHFFVTRQNTQYF.